The 2 T cell receptor beta chains listed next were all sequenced from one sample in a study of blood T cell repertoires in COVID-19. TCRdb's table, derived via immunoSEQ multiplex PCR, lists solely in-frame clones and lacks some. This table has hundreds of thousands of clones, 86% appearing once. Sequenced: peripheral blood. The origin of the receptors is a woman in her 70s with COVID-19, enrolled during active disease.

The CDR3 DNA sequence: TGTGCCAGCAGTTTCCTAGGGGTGTACGAGCAGTACTTC. This encodes CASSFLGVYEQYF. The chain uses TRBV28 and TRBJ2-7; possible D gene TRBD1, 5 bases. The CDR3 has 13 residues. Trimming stripped 3 bases from V and 4 bases from J, with 10 bases between. Germline CDR1 and CDR2: MDHEN and SYDVKM.

V and J are TRBV27 and TRBJ2-2; D is undetermined. Trimming pared 2 bases from V and 4 bases from J, leaving 14 bases between. Germline V gene sequence: CDR1 MNHEY, CDR2 SMNVEV (reference sequence). This CDR3 has 16 amino acids. The CDR3 bases are TGTGCCAGCAGTTTAACTTCGAGTCCTAGCACCGGGGAGCTGTTTTTT. Its translation is CASSLTSSPSTGELFF.